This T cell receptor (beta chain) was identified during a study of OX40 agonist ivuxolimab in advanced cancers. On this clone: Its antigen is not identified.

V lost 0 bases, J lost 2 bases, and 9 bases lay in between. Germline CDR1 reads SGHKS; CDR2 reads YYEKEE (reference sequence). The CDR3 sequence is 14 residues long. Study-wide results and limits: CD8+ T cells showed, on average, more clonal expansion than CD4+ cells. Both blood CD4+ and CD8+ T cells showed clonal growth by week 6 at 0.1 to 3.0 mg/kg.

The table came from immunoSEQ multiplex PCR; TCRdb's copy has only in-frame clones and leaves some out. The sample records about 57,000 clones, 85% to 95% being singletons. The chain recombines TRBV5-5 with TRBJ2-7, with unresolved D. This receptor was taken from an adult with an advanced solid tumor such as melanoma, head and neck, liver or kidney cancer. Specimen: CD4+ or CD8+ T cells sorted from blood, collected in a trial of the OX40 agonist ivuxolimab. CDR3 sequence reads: CASSLARTTYEQYF. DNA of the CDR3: TGTGCCAGCAGCTTGGCCAGAACTACCTACGAGCAGTACTTC.